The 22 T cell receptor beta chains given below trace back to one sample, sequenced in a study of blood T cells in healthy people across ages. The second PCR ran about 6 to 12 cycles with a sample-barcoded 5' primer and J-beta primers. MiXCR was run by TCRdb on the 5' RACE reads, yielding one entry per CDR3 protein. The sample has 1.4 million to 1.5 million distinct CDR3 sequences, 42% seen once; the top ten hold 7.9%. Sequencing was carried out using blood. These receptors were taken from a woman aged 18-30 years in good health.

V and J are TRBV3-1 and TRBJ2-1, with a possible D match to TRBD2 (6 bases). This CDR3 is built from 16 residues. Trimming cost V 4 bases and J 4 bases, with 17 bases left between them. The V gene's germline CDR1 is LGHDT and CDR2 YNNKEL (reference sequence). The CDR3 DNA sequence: TGTGCCAGCAGCCTCTTGGGAGGCGGGGCTTACAATGAGCAGTTCTTC. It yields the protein CASSLLGGGAYNEQFF.

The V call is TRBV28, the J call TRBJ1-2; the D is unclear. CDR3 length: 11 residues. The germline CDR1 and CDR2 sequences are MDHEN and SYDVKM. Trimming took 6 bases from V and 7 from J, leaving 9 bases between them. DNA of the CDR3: TGTGCCAGCAGCCGCTGGACTGGCTACACCTTC. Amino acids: CASSRWTGYTF.

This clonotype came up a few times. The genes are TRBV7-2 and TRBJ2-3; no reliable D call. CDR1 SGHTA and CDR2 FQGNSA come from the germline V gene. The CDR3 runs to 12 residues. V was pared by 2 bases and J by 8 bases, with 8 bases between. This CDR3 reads CASSLSMGTQYF. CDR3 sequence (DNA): TGTGCCAGCAGCTTATCCATGGGTACGCAGTATTTT.

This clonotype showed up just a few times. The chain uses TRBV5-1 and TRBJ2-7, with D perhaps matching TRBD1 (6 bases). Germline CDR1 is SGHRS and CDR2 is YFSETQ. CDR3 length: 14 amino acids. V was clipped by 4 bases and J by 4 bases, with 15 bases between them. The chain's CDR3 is CASSPGTSHYEQYF. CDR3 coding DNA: TGCGCCAGCAGCCCCGGGACAAGTCATTACGAGCAGTACTTC.

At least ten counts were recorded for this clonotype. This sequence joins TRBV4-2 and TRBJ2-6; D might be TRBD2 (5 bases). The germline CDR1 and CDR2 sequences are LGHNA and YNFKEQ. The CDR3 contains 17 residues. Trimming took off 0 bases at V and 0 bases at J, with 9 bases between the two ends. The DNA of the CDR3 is TGTGCCAGCAGCCAAGAGGAGGACTTCTCTGGGGCCAACGTCCTGACTTTC. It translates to CASSQEEDFSGANVLTF.

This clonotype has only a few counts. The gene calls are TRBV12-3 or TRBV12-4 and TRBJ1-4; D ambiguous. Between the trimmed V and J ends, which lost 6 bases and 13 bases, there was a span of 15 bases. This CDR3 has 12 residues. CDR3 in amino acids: CASRTGVPPLFF. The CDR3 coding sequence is TGTGCCAGCAGGACCGGGGTTCCGCCACTGTTTTTT.

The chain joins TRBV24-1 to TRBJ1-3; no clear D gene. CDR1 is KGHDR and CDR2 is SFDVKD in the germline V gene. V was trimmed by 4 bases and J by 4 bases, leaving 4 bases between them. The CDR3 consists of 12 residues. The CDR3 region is CATSDVGNTIYF. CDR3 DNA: TGTGCCACCAGTGACGTCGGAAACACCATATATTTT.

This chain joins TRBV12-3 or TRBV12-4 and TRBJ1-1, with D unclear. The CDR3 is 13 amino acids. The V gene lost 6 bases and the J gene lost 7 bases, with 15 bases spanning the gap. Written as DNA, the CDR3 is TGTGCCAGCAGCCACCCCCGGGCCGATGAAGCTTTCTTT. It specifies CASSHPRADEAFF.

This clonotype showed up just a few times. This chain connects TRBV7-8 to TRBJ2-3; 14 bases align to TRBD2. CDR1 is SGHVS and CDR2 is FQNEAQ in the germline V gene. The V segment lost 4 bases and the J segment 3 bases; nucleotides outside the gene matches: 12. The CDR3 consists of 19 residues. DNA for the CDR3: TGTGCCAGCAGCTGGACTAGCGGGGGGTCAGTGGGTAGTACAGATACGCAGTATTTT. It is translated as CASSWTSGGSVGSTDTQYF.

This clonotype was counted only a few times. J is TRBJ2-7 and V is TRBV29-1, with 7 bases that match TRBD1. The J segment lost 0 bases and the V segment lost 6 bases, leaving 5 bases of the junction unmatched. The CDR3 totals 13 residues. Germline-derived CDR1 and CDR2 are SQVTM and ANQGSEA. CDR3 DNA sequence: TGCAGCGTCCGGGACAGAAGCTCCTACGAGCAGTACTTC. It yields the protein CSVRDRSSYEQYF.

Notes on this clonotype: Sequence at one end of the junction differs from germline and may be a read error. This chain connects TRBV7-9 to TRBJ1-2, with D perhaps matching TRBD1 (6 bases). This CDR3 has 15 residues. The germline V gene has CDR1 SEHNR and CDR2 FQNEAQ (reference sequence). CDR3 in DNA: TGTGCCAGCAGCTTACAACAGGGACTTAACCATGGCTACACCTTC. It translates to CASSLQQGLNHGYTF. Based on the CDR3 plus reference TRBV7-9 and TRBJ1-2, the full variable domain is DTGVSQNPRHKITKRGQNVTFRCDPISEHNRLYWYRQTLGQGPEFLTYFQNEAQLEKSRLLSDRFSAERPKGSFSTLEIQRTEQGDSAMYLCASSLQQGLNHGYTFGSGTRLTVV.

Written as DNA, the CDR3 is TGCGCCAGCAGCCGCCCCGGAACAGGCCCGAACACTGAAGCTTTCTTT. Its protein is CASSRPGTGPNTEAFF. The chain couples TRBV5-1 to TRBJ1-1; D may be TRBD1 (5 bases). Deletions cut 4 bases from V and 1 base from J, with 17 bases between. Germline CDR1 reads SGHRS; CDR2 reads YFSETQ. The CDR3 extends over 16 amino acids. Full variable domain (remainder filled in from reference TRBV5-1 and TRBJ1-1): KAGVTQTPRYLIKTRGQQVTLSCSPISGHRSVSWYQQTPGQGLQFLFEYFSETQRNKGNFPGRFSGRQFSNSRSEMNVSTLELGDSALYLCASSRPGTGPNTEAFFGQGTRLTVV.

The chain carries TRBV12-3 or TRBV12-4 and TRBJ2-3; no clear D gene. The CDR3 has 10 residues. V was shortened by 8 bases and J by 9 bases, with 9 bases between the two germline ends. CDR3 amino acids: CASGVPTQYF. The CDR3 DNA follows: TGTGCCAGCGGTGTACCGACGCAGTATTTT.

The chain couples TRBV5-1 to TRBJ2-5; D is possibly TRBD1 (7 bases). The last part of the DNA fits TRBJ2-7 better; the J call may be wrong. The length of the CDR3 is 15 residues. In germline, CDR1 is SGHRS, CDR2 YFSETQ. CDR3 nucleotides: TGCGCCAGCAGCTTGGAGACCAACAGGGGAGGCGAGCAGTACTTC. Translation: CASSLETNRGGEQYF.

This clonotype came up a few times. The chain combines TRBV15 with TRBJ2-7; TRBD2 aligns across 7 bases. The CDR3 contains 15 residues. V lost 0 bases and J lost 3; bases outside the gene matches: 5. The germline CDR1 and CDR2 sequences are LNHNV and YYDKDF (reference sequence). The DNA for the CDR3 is TGTGCCACCAGCAGAGACAGCGGGATGTTCTACGAGCAGTACTTC. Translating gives CATSRDSGMFYEQYF.

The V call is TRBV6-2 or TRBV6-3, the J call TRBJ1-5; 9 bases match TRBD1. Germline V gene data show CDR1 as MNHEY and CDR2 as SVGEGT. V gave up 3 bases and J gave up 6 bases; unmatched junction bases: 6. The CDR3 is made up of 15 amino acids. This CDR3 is CASSYTGQGTQPQHF. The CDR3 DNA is TGTGCCAGCAGTTATACGGGACAGGGAACTCAGCCCCAGCATTTT.

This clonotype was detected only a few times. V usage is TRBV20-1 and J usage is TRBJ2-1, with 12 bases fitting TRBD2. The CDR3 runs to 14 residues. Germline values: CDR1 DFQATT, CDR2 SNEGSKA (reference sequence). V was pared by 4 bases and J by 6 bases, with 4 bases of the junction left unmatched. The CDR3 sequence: CSATPSGRVNEQFF. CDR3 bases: TGCAGTGCTACTCCTAGCGGGAGGGTCAATGAGCAGTTCTTC.

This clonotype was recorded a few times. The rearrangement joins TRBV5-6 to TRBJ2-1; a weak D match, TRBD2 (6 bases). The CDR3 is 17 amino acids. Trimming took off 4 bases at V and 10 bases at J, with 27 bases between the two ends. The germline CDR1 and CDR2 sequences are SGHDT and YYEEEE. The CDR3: CASSGYGAGALQAEQFF. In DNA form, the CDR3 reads TGTGCCAGCAGCGGGTACGGAGCGGGCGCTCTACAGGCGGAGCAGTTCTTC.

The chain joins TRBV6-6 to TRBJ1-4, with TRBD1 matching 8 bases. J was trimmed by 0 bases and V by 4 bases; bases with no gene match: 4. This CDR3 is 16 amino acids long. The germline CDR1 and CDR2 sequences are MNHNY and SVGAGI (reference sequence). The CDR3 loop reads CASSSGQGPTNEKLFF. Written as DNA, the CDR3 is TGTGCCAGCAGTTCCGGACAGGGTCCAACTAATGAAAAACTGTTTTTT.

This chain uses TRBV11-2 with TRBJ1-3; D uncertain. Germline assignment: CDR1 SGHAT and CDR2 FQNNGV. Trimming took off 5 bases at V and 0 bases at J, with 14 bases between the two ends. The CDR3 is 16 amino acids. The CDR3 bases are TGTGCCAGCAGCGAGCAACGGGCCACCTCTGGAAACACCATATATTTT. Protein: CASSEQRATSGNTIYF.

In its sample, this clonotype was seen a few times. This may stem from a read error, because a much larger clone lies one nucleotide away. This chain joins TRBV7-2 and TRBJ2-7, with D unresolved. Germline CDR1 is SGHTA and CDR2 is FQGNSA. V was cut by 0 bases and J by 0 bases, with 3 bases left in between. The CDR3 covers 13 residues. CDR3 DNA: TGTGCCAGCAGCTTAGCGTTCTCCTACGAGCAGTACTTC. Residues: CASSLAFSYEQYF.

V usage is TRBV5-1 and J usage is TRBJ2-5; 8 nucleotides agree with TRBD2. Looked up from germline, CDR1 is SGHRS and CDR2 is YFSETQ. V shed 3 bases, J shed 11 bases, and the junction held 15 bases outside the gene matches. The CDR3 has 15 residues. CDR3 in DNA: TGCGCCAGCAGCTCGGGTCGGGGGGGCCGTAATGAGCAGTACTTC. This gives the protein CASSSGRGGRNEQYF.